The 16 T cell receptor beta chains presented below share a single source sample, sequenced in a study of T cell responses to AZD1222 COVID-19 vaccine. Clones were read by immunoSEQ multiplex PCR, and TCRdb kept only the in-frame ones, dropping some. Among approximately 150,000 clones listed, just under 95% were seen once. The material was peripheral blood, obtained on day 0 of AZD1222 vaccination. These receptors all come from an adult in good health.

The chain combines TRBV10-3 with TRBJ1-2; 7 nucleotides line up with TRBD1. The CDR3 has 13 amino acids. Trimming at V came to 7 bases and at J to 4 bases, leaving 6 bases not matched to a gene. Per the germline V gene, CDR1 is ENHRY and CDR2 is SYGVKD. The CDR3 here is CAINGGGGYGYTF. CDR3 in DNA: TGTGCCATCAATGGAGGGGGCGGCTATGGCTACACCTTC.

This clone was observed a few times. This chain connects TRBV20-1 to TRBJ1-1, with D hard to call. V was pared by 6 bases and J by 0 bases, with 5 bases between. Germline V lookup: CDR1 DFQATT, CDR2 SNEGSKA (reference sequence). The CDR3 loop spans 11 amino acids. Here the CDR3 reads CSARLNTEAFF. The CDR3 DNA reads TGCAGTGCGAGACTGAACACTGAAGCTTTCTTT.

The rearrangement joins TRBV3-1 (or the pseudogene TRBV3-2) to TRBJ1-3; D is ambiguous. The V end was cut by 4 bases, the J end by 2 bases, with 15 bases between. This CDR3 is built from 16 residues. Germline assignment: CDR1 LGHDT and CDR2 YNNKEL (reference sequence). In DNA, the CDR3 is TGTGCCAGCAGCCTAGGAGGGTTCTCCCCTGGAAACACCATATATTTT. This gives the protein CASSLGGFSPGNTIYF.

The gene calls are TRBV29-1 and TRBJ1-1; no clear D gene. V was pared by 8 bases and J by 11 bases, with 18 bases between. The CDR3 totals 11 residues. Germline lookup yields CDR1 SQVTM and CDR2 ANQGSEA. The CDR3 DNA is TGCAGCATCAAAGGGCCTTCGTCGGCTTTCTTT. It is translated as CSIKGPSSAFF.

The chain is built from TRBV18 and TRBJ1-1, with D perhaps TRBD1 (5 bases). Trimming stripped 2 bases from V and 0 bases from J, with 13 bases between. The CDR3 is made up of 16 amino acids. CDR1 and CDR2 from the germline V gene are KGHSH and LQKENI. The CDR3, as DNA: TGTGCCAGCTCACCAGACGGGGCGCGATTGAACACTGAAGCTTTCTTT. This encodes CASSPDGARLNTEAFF. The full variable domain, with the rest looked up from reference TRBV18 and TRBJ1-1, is NAGVMQNPRHLVRRRGQEARLRCSPMKGHSHVYWYRQLPEEGLKFMVYLQKENIIDESGMPKERFSAEFPKEGPSILRIQQVVRGDSAAYFCASSPDGARLNTEAFFGQGTRLTVV.

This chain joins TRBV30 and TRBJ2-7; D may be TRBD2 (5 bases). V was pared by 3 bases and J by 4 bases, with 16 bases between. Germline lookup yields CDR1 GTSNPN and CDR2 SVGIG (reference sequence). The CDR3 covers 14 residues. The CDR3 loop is CAWRVGGTPYEQYF. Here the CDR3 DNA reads TGTGCCTGGAGAGTAGGAGGCACGCCTTACGAGCAGTACTTC.

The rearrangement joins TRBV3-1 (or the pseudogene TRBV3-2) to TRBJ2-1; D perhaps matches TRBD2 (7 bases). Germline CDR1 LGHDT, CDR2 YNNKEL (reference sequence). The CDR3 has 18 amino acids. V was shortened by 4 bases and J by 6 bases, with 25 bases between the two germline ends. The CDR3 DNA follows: TGTGCCAGCAGCCCCGGTAAGAGACAGGCGCCGGGGGGCAATGAGCAGTTCTTC. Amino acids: CASSPGKRQAPGGNEQFF.

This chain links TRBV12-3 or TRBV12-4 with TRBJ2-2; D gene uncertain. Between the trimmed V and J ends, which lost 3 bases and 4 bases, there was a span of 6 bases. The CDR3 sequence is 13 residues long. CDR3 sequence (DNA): TGTGCCAGCAGTTTGCAGATCACCGGGGAGCTGTTTTTT. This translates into CASSLQITGELFF.

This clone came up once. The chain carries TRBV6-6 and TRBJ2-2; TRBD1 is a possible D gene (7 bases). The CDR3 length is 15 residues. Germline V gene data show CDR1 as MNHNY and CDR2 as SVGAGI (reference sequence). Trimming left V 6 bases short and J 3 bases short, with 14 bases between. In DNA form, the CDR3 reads TGTGCCAGCAGCCTCCTCAGGGGGGACACCGGGGAGCTGTTTTTT. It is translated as CASSLLRGDTGELFF.

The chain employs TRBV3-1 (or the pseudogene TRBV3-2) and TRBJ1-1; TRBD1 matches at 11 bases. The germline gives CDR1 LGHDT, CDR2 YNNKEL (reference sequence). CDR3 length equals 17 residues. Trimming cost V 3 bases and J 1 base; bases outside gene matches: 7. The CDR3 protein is CASSQLGQGARNTEAFF. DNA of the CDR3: TGTGCCAGCAGCCAGCTCGGACAGGGGGCGAGGAACACTGAAGCTTTCTTT.

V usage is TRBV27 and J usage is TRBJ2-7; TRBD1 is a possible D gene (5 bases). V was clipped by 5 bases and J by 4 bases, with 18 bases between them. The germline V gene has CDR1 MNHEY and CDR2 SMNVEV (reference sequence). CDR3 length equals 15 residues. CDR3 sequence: CASSATAHISYEQYF. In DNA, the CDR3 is TGTGCCAGCAGTGCGACAGCGCACATTTCTTACGAGCAGTACTTC.

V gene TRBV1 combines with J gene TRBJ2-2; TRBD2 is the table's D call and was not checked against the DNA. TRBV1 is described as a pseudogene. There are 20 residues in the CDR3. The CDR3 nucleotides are TGCACCAGCAGCCAAAAGCGGACTAGCGGGAGAGTATCGGTGACCGGGGAGCTGTTTTTT. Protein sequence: CTSSQKRTSGRVSVTGELFF.

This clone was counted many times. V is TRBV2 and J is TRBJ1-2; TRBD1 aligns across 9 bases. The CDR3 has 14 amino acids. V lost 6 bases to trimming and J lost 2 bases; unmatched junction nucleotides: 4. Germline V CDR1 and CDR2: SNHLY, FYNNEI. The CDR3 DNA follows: TGTGCCAGCAGGACAGGGGGTCTCAACTATGGCTACACCTTC. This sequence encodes CASRTGGLNYGYTF.

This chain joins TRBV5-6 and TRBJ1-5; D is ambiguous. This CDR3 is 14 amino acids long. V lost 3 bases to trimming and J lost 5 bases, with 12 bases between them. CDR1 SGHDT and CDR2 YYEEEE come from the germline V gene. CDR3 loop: CASSYGQVDQPQHF. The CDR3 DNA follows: TGTGCCAGCAGCTATGGGCAGGTAGATCAGCCCCAGCATTTT.

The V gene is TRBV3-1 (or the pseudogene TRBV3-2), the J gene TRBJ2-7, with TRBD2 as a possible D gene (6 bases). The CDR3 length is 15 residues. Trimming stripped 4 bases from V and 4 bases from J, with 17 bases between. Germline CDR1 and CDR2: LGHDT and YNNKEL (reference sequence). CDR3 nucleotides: TGTGCCAGCAGCCTCCCGGGGCGGGGCGTTTACGAGCAGTACTTC. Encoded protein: CASSLPGRGVYEQYF.

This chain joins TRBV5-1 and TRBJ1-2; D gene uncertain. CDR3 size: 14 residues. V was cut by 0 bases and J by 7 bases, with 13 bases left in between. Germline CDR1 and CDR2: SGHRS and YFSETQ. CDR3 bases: TGCGCCAGCAGCTTGGATGGACCAAGACGTGGCTACACCTTC. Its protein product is CASSLDGPRRGYTF.